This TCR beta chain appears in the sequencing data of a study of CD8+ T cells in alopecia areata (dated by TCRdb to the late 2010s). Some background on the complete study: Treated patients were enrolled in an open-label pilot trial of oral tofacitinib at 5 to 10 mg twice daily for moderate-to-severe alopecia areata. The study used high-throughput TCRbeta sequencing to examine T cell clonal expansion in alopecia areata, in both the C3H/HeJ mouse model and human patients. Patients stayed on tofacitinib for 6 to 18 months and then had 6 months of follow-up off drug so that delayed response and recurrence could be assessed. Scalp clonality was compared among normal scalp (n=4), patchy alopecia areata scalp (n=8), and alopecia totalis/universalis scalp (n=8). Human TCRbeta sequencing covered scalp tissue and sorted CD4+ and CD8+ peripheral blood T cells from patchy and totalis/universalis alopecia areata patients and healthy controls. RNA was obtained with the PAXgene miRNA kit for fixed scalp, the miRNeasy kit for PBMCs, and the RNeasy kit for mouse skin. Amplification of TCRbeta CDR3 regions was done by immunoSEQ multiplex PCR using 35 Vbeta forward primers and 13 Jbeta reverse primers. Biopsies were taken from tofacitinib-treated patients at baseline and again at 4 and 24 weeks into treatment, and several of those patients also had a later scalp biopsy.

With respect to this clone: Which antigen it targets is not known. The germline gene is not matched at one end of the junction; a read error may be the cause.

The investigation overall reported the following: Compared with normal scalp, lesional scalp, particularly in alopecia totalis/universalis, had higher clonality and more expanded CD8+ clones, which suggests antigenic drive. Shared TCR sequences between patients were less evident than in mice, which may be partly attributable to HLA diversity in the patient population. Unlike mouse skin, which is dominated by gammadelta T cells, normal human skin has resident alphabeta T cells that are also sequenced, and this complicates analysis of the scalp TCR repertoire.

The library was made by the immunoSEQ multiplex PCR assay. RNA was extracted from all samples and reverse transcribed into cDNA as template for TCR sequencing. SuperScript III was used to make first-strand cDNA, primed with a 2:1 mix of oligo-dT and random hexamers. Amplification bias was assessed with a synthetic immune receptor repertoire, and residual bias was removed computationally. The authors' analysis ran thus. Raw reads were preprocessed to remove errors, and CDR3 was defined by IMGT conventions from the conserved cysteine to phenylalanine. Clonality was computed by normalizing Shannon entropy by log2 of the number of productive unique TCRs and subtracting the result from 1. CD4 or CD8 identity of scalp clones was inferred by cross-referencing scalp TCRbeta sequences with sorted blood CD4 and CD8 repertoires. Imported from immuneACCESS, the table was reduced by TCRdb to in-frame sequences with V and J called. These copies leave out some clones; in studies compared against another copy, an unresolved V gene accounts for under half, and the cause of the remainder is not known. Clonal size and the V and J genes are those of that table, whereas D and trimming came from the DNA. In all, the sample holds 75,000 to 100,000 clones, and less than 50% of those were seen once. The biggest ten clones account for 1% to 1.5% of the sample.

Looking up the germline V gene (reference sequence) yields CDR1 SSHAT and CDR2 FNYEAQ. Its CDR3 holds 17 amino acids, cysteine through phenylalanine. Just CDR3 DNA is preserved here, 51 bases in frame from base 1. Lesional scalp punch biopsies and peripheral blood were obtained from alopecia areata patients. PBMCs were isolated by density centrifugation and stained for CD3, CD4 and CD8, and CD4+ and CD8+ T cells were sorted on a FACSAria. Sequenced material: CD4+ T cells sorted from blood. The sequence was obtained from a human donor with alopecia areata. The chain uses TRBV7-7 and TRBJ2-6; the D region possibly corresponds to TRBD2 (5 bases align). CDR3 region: CASSPGPRGSGANVLTF. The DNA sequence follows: TGTGCTAGCAGCCCCGGGCCACGGGGCTCTGGGGCCAACGTCCTGACTTTC. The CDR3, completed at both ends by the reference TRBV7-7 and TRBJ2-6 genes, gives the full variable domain GAGVSQSPRYKVTKRGQDVTLRCDPISSHATLYWYQQALGQGPEFLTYFNYEAQPDKSGLPSDRFSAERPEGSISTLTIQRTEQRDSAMYRCASSPGPRGSGANVLTFGAGSRLTVL.